The source of this T cell receptor beta chain is a study of blood T cells in healthy people across ages. Study-wide findings and caveats: Comparison with aged donors showed that long-lived donors had more naive CD4+ cells and higher diversity.

CDR1 is LGHDT, CDR2 YNNKEL, per germline (reference sequence). CDR3 size: 13 residues. Trimming cost V 4 bases and J 4 bases, with 8 bases left between them. Extractions gave at least 6 micrograms of total RNA per sample. This clonotype was counted between two and nine times. Its antigen is currently unknown. Then a second PCR, running roughly 7 to 11 cycles, was carried out with a sample-barcoded 5' primer and a J-beta primer mix. Each CDR3 protein gets one entry after TCRdb re-called the 5' RACE reads with MiXCR. The repertoire holds 1.2 million to 1.5 million distinct CDR3 sequences, with 42% as singletons.

The sequence was collected from a woman under 30 in good health. The V gene is TRBV3-1, the J gene TRBJ1-5, with D perhaps TRBD1 (5 bases). Sequenced sample: blood. CDR3 amino acids: CASSRGANQPQHF. The CDR3 coding sequence is TGTGCCAGCAGCCGAGGGGCAAATCAGCCCCAGCATTTT.